These 20 T cell receptor beta chains originate from one sample sequenced in a study of monozygotic twins with inflammatory bowel disease. TCRdb processed the 5' RACE reads again and assigns one entry to each CDR3 protein, with no DNA. In total, the table holds hundreds of thousands of distinct CDR3 sequences. The sequenced material came from blood. Every receptor here comes from a human donor with ulcerative colitis or Crohn's disease, or a healthy co-twin of an affected twin (not recorded which).

The genes are TRBV18 and TRBJ1-5; absent DNA, TCRdb's TRBD1 call cannot be checked. Germline assignment: CDR1 KGHSH and CDR2 LQKENI. This CDR3 region has 15 residues. The CDR3 sequence is CASSPPNRGYQPQHF.

The V gene is TRBV24-1, the J gene TRBJ2-7; the D call of TRBD1 rests on TCRdb alone, since no DNA is present to check it. Germline CDR1 is KGHDR and CDR2 is SFDVKD. The CDR3 consists of 15 residues. The CDR3 sequence is CATSDPGTAAYEQYF.

The chain is built from TRBV20-1 and TRBJ2-7; the TCRdb call, TRBD1, lacks DNA for checking. The CDR3 is made up of 17 amino acids. Per germline, CDR1 DFQATT and CDR2 SNEGSKA (reference sequence). CDR3 region: CSARDRRGTGGSYEQYF.

The rearrangement links TRBV6-2 or TRBV6-3 to TRBJ1-3. CDR1 and CDR2 (germline): MNHEY, SVGEGT. The CDR3 length is 15 residues. The CDR3 protein is CASSYWSGSGNTIYF.

This rearrangement joins TRBV5-1 to TRBJ2-7; TCRdb's D gene call, TRBD2, goes unchecked for lack of DNA. This CDR3 is built from 14 residues. Germline values: CDR1 SGHRS, CDR2 YFSETQ. The CDR3 reads CASRSGSSTGEQYF.

J is TRBJ1-6 and V is TRBV12-3 or TRBV12-4; lacking DNA, the TRBD1 call made by TCRdb goes unchecked. The CDR3 spans 15 residues. The CDR3 region is CASSLGQNNNSPLHF.

The rearrangement uses TRBV18 and TRBJ2-3; TCRdb proposes TRBD1, but this gene call is untestable without DNA. The CDR3 runs to 15 residues. Germline CDR1 KGHSH, CDR2 LQKENI. The CDR3 loop reads CASSTISAGPYTQYF.

J is TRBJ2-7 and V is TRBV28; TCRdb's assignment of TRBD1 cannot be checked, as there is no DNA. The length of the CDR3 is 18 residues. Germline V gene sequence: CDR1 MDHEN, CDR2 SYDVKM. CDR3 residues: CASSFPASNRGPAYEQYF.

The chain employs TRBV7-9 and TRBJ1-2; checking the TCRdb D call of TRBD1 is not possible without DNA. This CDR3 has 15 amino acids. Per the germline V gene, CDR1 is SEHNR and CDR2 is FQNEAQ (reference sequence). CDR3 region: CASSLRGTAMGSYTF. The complete variable domain, with remaining parts taken from reference TRBV7-9 and TRBJ1-2, reads DTGVSQNPRHKITKRGQNVTFRCDPISEHNRLYWYRQTLGQGPEFLTYFQNEAQLEKSRLLSDRFSAERPKGSFSTLEIQRTEQGDSAMYLCASSLRGTAMGSYTFGSGTRLTVV.

The V gene is TRBV27, the J gene TRBJ2-3; lacking DNA, the TRBD1 call made by TCRdb goes unchecked. The CDR3 loop spans 14 amino acids. Germline CDR1 and CDR2: MNHEY and SMNVEV (reference sequence). CDR3 sequence reads: CASSFGQGRDTQYF.

CDR3 amino acids: CASSIGRNQPQHF. The chain recombines TRBV19 with TRBJ1-5. The CDR3 length is 13 residues. Germline loops: CDR1 LNHDA, CDR2 SQIVND (reference sequence).

This chain links TRBV3-1 with TRBJ1-6; TCRdb gives TRBD1 as the D gene, but with no DNA this cannot be confirmed. Germline CDR1 reads LGHDT; CDR2 reads YNNKEL (reference sequence). The CDR3 sequence is 14 residues long. The CDR3 sequence is CASSHQGGGSPLHF. Together with reference TRBV3-1 and TRBJ1-6, the CDR3 gives the full variable domain: DTAVSQTPKYLVTQMGNDKSIKCEQNLGHDTMYWYKQDSKKFLKIMFSYNNKELIINETVPNRFSPKSPDKAHLNLHINSLELGDSAVYFCASSHQGGGSPLHFGNGTRLTVT.

The gene calls are TRBV5-1 and TRBJ2-1; TCRdb proposes TRBD1, but this gene call is untestable without DNA. The CDR3 is made up of 13 amino acids. Germline CDR1 reads SGHRS; CDR2 reads YFSETQ. The CDR3: CASSTNGGREQFF.

V gene TRBV7-2 combines with J gene TRBJ2-7; TCRdb's D gene call, TRBD2, goes unchecked for lack of DNA. The CDR3 sequence is 17 residues long. Germline V gene data show CDR1 as SGHTA and CDR2 as FQGNSA. This CDR3 is CASSSPREDRISYEQYF.

This chain joins TRBV24-1 and TRBJ2-2. The CDR3 spans 14 residues. Germline assignment: CDR1 KGHDR and CDR2 SFDVKD. Here the CDR3 reads CATSRQTNTGELFF.

The V and J genes are TRBV6-5 and TRBJ1-5; TCRdb's D call, TRBD1, is unchecked because there is no DNA. This CDR3 has 13 residues. Per the germline V gene, CDR1 is MNHEY and CDR2 is SVGAGI. CDR3: CASGRTVDQPQHF.

CDR3 region: CASSETRQFIYF. The rearrangement uses TRBV6-1 and TRBJ2-4. This CDR3 has 12 amino acids. CDR1 is MNHNS, CDR2 SASEGT, per germline.

The chain employs TRBV9 and TRBJ2-2; TCRdb gives TRBD1 as the D gene, but with no DNA this cannot be confirmed. The CDR3 totals 16 residues. Germline V gene lookup returns CDR1 SGDLS and CDR2 YYNGEE. The CDR3 sequence is CASRRDGTGIGGELFF.

The chain joins TRBV28 to TRBJ2-7; as DNA is missing, the TRBD1 call by TCRdb cannot be tested. Looked up from germline, CDR1 is MDHEN and CDR2 is SYDVKM. The CDR3 has 17 residues. This CDR3 reads CASRTEVRTDARGEQYF.

V gene TRBV29-1 combines with J gene TRBJ2-3; no DNA is available, so the TRBD2 call from TCRdb remains unchecked. This CDR3 is 13 amino acids long. Germline values: CDR1 SQVTM, CDR2 ANQGSEA. The CDR3 loop reads CSVDGRGSDTQYF.